This TCR beta chain is from a study of T cell responses to AZD1222 COVID-19 vaccine. The CDR3 has 15 residues. Germline V lookup: CDR1 SGHNT, CDR2 YYREEE (reference sequence). V lost 4 bases, J lost 3 bases, and 13 bases lay in between. Findings of the study overall: Clonal diversity may have been underestimated in mostly white British donors.

A note on this clone: Its specificity is unknown.

Profiling relied on immunoSEQ multiplex PCR, and the TCRdb table lists in-frame clones only, not all of them. The sample lists 90,000 to 120,000 clones, roughly 90% seen once, with 8% to 9.5% in the top ten. This clonotype was sampled from an adult who received the AZD1222 COVID-19 vaccine. The sample here was peripheral blood, taken 28 days after the second AZD1222 dose. The chain carries TRBV5-4 and TRBJ1-4, with a tentative D call TRBD1 (6 bases). The CDR3 sequence: CASSQGRSANEKLFF. The CDR3 DNA reads as TGTGCCAGCAGCCAGGGGCGGTCAGCTAATGAAAAACTGTTTTTT.